One sample yielded the 29 T cell receptor beta chains listed below, sequenced in a study of blood T cell repertoires in COVID-19. Only in-frame clones appear in the TCRdb table, and some are missing; sequencing was by immunoSEQ multiplex PCR. This sample has some 180,000 clones, with almost 90% found just once. Sequences were obtained from peripheral blood. The receptors derive from a man between 50 and 59 years old with acute or convalescent COVID-19.

The rearrangement joins TRBV21-1 to TRBJ1-1; the table assigns TRBD1, which was not confirmed against the DNA. TRBV21-1 is assigned pseudogene status. The CDR3 sequence is 13 residues long. The CDR3 reads CASRTSENTEAFF. CDR3 in DNA: TGTGCCAGCAGGACAAGTGAAAACACTGAAGCTTTCTTT.

The rearrangement links TRBV6-6 to TRBJ1-2; D is unresolved. Germline-derived CDR1 and CDR2 are MNHNY and SVGAGI (reference sequence). The ends were cut back, 0 bases at V and 5 bases at J, with 7 bases in the middle. The CDR3 runs 13 residues. The DNA for the CDR3 is TGTGCCAGCAGTTACTCGAATCGGTATGGCTACACCTTC. It yields the protein CASSYSNRYGYTF.

The genes are TRBV5-4 and TRBJ2-3, with 8 bases aligning to TRBD2. Germline assignment: CDR1 SGHNT and CDR2 YYREEE (reference sequence). J was trimmed by 2 bases and V by 7 bases; bases with no gene match: 6. This CDR3 has 14 amino acids. The CDR3 DNA follows: TGTGCCAGCGGGGCGGGGGGAATCACAGATACGCAGTATTTT. Its protein is CASGAGGITDTQYF. Filled out from reference TRBV5-4 and TRBJ2-3, the complete variable domain reads ETGVTQSPTHLIKTRGQQVTLRCSSQSGHNTVSWYQQALGQGPQFIFQYYREEENGRGNFPPRFSGLQFPNYSSELNVNALELDDSALYLCASGAGGITDTQYFGPGTRLTVL.

The CDR3: CASSLGTVATGELFF. As DNA, the CDR3 is TGCGCCAGCAGCTTGGGTACAGTGGCCACCGGGGAGCTGTTTTTT. The chain links TRBV5-1 to TRBJ2-2; D not resolved. V dropped 0 bases and J dropped 4 bases, with 10 bases sitting between them. This CDR3 comprises 15 residues. CDR1 and CDR2 (germline): SGHRS, YFSETQ.

J is TRBJ1-1 and V is TRBV3-1 (or the pseudogene TRBV3-2); D might be TRBD1 (5 bases). This CDR3 has 15 residues. The germline CDR1 and CDR2 sequences are LGHDT and YNNKEL (reference sequence). The V and J ends lost 3 bases and 3 bases respectively, with 14 bases between them. The CDR3, as DNA: TGTGCCAGCAGCCATCGGACATCGGGTTACACTGAAGCTTTCTTT. It translates to CASSHRTSGYTEAFF.

The chain combines TRBV7-2 with TRBJ2-5, with D possibly TRBD1 on 5 matching bases. CDR3 length equals 13 residues. V was clipped by 3 bases and J by 5 bases, with 10 bases between them. Germline CDR1 reads SGHTA; CDR2 reads FQGNSA. The CDR3 spells CASSLVGQETQYF. The CDR3 DNA is TGTGCCAGCAGCTTGGTGGGGCAGGAGACCCAGTACTTC.

The rearrangement joins TRBV6-6 to TRBJ1-2; D gene unclear. Germline lookup yields CDR1 MNHNY and CDR2 SVGAGI (reference sequence). This CDR3 region has 12 residues. The V gene lost 5 bases and the J gene lost 4 bases, with 8 bases spanning the gap. The CDR3 here is CASSGETYGYTF. The CDR3 DNA reads as TGTGCCAGCAGTGGAGAGACCTATGGCTACACCTTC.

The V call is TRBV15, the J call TRBJ1-5; 9 positions agree with TRBD1. V was clipped by 1 base and J by 3 bases; unmatched bases: 10. Germline-derived CDR1 and CDR2 are LNHNV and YYDKDF (reference sequence). This CDR3 contains 18 residues. CDR3 DNA: TGTGCCACCAGCAGAGGGGGGGGACAGGGTGCTTTCAATCAGCCCCAGCATTTT. Its translation: CATSRGGGQGAFNQPQHF.

The chain carries TRBV5-6 and TRBJ1-2; D is undetermined. The CDR3 is 15 amino acids. V was pared by 4 bases and J by 3 bases, with 16 bases between. The germline gives CDR1 SGHDT, CDR2 YYEEEE. The CDR3 protein is CASSRGTAAYYGYTF. For the CDR3, the DNA is TGTGCCAGCAGCCGGGGAACAGCGGCCTACTATGGCTACACCTTC.

The chain joins TRBV5-1 to TRBJ1-5; D uncertain. CDR3 length: 13 amino acids. Germline V gives CDR1 SGHRS, CDR2 YFSETQ. The V end was cut by 5 bases, the J end by 5 bases, with 11 bases between. The CDR3 bases are TGCGCCAGCAGAAATCAGATCGATCAGCCCCAGCATTTT. It translates to CASRNQIDQPQHF.

On this clone: One end of the junction fails to match germline, which may point to a read error. The chain joins TRBV18 to TRBJ1-1; TRBD1 matches 10 bases. The CDR3 loop spans 16 amino acids. Per the germline V gene, CDR1 is KGHSH and CDR2 is LQKENI. Written as DNA, the CDR3 is TGTGCCAGCTCACCGCCGACAGGGGGCTTGAAGACTGAAGCTTTCTTT. Translation gives CASSPPTGGLKTEAFF.

The chain has TRBV3-1 (or the pseudogene TRBV3-2) and TRBJ2-7, with 8 bases identical to TRBD2. V shed 4 bases, J shed 1 base, and the junction held 9 bases outside the gene matches. CDR1 is LGHDT, CDR2 YNNKEL, per germline (reference sequence). The CDR3 sequence is 16 residues long. CDR3 sequence (DNA): TGTGCCAGCAGCCCCCCGGCGCTAGCGGGTTCCTACGAGCAGTACTTC. The encoded protein is CASSPPALAGSYEQYF.

The gene calls are TRBV7-9 and TRBJ1-4; TRBD1 matches 8 bases. The CDR3 extends over 14 amino acids. V was pared by 1 base and J by 8 bases, with 3 bases of the junction left unmatched. CDR1 is SEHNR and CDR2 is FQNEAQ in the germline V gene (reference sequence). The CDR3 bases are TGTGCCAGCAGCTTAGGGGCAGGGGGCGAAAAACTGTTTTTT. Its protein is CASSLGAGGEKLFF.

CDR3 DNA sequence: TGTGCCAGCAGTGATGACAGGGGGCCTGGAAACACCATATATTTT. This sequence encodes CASSDDRGPGNTIYF. The chain carries TRBV28 and TRBJ1-3, with 10 bases fitting TRBD1. The CDR3 has 15 residues. The V gene end was trimmed by 5 bases and the J gene end by 2 bases; junction bases not matched to a gene: 3. In germline, CDR1 is MDHEN, CDR2 SYDVKM.

The chain couples TRBV6-1 to TRBJ1-5; D might be TRBD1 (5 bases). The CDR3 extends over 13 amino acids. Trimming shortened V by 3 bases and J by 7 bases, and 10 bases separated the two germline ends. Germline V gives CDR1 MNHNS, CDR2 SASEGT. The CDR3 here is CASSESGVQPQHF. The CDR3, as DNA: TGTGCCAGCAGTGAGTCGGGGGTCCAGCCCCAGCATTTT.

The chain couples TRBV27 to TRBJ1-5, with TRBD1 matching 9 bases. CDR1 is MNHEY, CDR2 SMNVEV, per germline (reference sequence). Unmatched junction bases numbered 6, after V lost 3 bases and J lost 9 bases. This CDR3 comprises 14 residues. The CDR3 DNA reads TGTGCCAGCAGTTTGAGGACAGGGGTTAGGCCCCAGCATTTT. Translated, it gives CASSLRTGVRPQHF.

V gene TRBV7-9 combines with J gene TRBJ2-2; TRBD1 is a possible D gene (6 bases). Looked up from germline, CDR1 is SEHNR and CDR2 is FQNEAQ (reference sequence). The CDR3 totals 16 residues. Trimming shortened V by 5 bases and J by 4 bases, and 17 bases separated the two germline ends. CDR3 sequence reads: CASSVRQELPTGELFF. Written as DNA, the CDR3 is TGTGCCAGCAGCGTCCGACAGGAACTTCCCACCGGGGAGCTGTTTTTT. The full variable domain, rest sourced from reference TRBV7-9 and TRBJ2-2, is DTGVSQNPRHKITKRGQNVTFRCDPISEHNRLYWYRQTLGQGPEFLTYFQNEAQLEKSRLLSDRFSAERPKGSFSTLEIQRTEQGDSAMYLCASSVRQELPTGELFFGEGSRLTVL.

This clone occurred a few times. J is TRBJ1-4 and V is TRBV6-1; 7 bases align to TRBD1. CDR1 and CDR2 (germline): MNHNS, SASEGT. V was clipped by 1 base and J by 7 bases; unmatched bases: 3. This CDR3 spans 14 amino acids. Written as DNA, the CDR3 is TGTGCCAGCAGTGAAGGACAGGGAAGTGAAAAACTGTTTTTT. It is translated as CASSEGQGSEKLFF.

The chain carries TRBV5-1 and TRBJ2-2, with 12 bases that match TRBD1. This CDR3 has 17 residues. V was clipped by 5 bases and J by 1 base; unmatched bases: 6. Germline CDR1 SGHRS, CDR2 YFSETQ. The CDR3 DNA reads as TGCGCCAGCAGATCGGGACAGGGGGCTTTGAACACCGGGGAGCTGTTTTTT. Translation: CASRSGQGALNTGELFF.

The chain joins TRBV27 to TRBJ2-2, with 9 positions matching TRBD1. The CDR3 is 17 amino acids. The ends lost 3 bases at V and 5 bases at J; junction bases unmatched: 10. From germline, CDR1 is MNHEY and CDR2 SMNVEV (reference sequence). The CDR3 DNA reads as TGTGCCAGCAGTTTCGGGGACAGGGCGGTTCGGACCGGGGAGCTGTTTTTT. Translation: CASSFGDRAVRTGELFF.

The chain carries TRBV3-1 (or the pseudogene TRBV3-2) and TRBJ1-5, with unresolved D. CDR3 length: 15 amino acids. The V and J ends lost 2 bases and 4 bases respectively, with 12 bases between them. CDR1 is LGHDT and CDR2 is YNNKEL in the germline V gene (reference sequence). The CDR3 DNA reads TGTGCCAGCAGCCAACGAGGAGGCGAGAATCAGCCCCAGCATTTT. Translating it yields CASSQRGGENQPQHF.

The chain joins TRBV4-3 to TRBJ2-3; D remains ambiguous. With 0 bases removed from V and 2 bases from J, the gap between germline ends came to 6 bases. The CDR3 contains 14 residues. Germline assignment: CDR1 LGHNA and CDR2 YSLEER. The CDR3 DNA sequence: TGCGCCAGCAGCCAAGATAGCAACACAGATACGCAGTATTTT. It is translated as CASSQDSNTDTQYF.

V and J are TRBV5-1 and TRBJ1-2; 7 bases line up with TRBD1. After removal of 2 bases from V and 2 bases from J, the junction contained 3 bases not matched to a gene. Germline CDR1 and CDR2: SGHRS and YFSETQ. The length of the CDR3 is 14 residues. DNA for the CDR3: TGCGCCAGCAGCTTAGGGACAGACAACTATGGCTACACCTTC. This sequence encodes CASSLGTDNYGYTF.

The chain links TRBV7-2 to TRBJ2-5; a possible D gene is TRBD2 (6 bases). V was clipped by 1 base and J by 7 bases, with 19 bases between them. CDR3 length: 16 residues. Looked up from germline, CDR1 is SGHTA and CDR2 is FQGNSA. The CDR3 spells CASSLEVQGGAGTQYF. DNA for the CDR3: TGTGCCAGCAGCTTAGAGGTTCAGGGCGGGGCAGGGACCCAGTACTTC.

The chain combines TRBV4-1 with TRBJ2-1, with 9 bases matching TRBD1. The ends lost 5 bases at V and 12 bases at J; junction bases unmatched: 20. CDR3 length: 17 amino acids. Germline assignment: CDR1 MGHRA and CDR2 YSYEKL. The CDR3 loop is CASSKSTRDRALGAQFF. CDR3 sequence (DNA): TGCGCCAGCAGCAAATCAACCCGGGACAGGGCTCTCGGTGCGCAGTTCTTC.

The chain employs TRBV7-3 and TRBJ2-3, with TRBD2 as a possible D gene (6 bases). The CDR3 totals 14 residues. Deletions cut 2 bases from V and 6 bases from J, with 12 bases between. Germline CDR1 reads SGHTA; CDR2 reads FQGTGA. The CDR3 nucleotides read TGTGCCAGCAGCTTAGGCGGGGAGTCTGATACGCAGTATTTT. It yields the protein CASSLGGESDTQYF.

The J gene is TRBJ1-2, the V gene TRBV25-1, with D hard to call. Germline V gene lookup returns CDR1 MGHDK and CDR2 SYGVNS. V lost 1 base and J 5 bases, leaving 8 bases between the germline ends. The CDR3 spans 13 residues. Here the CDR3 reads CASSESGGYGYTF. In DNA form, the CDR3 reads TGTGCCAGCAGTGAATCGGGAGGGTATGGCTACACCTTC.

The chain employs TRBV4-1 and TRBJ1-1; no reliable D call. The CDR3 totals 16 residues. The germline gives CDR1 MGHRA, CDR2 YSYEKL. Trimming left V 0 bases short and J 0 bases short, with 11 bases between. The chain's CDR3 is CASSQDATNMNTEAFF. CDR3 coding DNA: TGCGCCAGCAGCCAAGATGCGACAAACATGAACACTGAAGCTTTCTTT.

This sequence joins TRBV3-1 (or the pseudogene TRBV3-2) and TRBJ2-3; 9 bases are a match to TRBD2. Trimming cost V 4 bases and J 4 bases; bases outside gene matches: 9. Germline CDR1 reads LGHDT; CDR2 reads YNNKEL (reference sequence). There are 16 residues in the CDR3. CDR3 nucleotide sequence: TGTGCCAGCAGCCCCCTGCGCGGGAGGGTGGCAGATACGCAGTATTTT. The encoded protein is CASSPLRGRVADTQYF.